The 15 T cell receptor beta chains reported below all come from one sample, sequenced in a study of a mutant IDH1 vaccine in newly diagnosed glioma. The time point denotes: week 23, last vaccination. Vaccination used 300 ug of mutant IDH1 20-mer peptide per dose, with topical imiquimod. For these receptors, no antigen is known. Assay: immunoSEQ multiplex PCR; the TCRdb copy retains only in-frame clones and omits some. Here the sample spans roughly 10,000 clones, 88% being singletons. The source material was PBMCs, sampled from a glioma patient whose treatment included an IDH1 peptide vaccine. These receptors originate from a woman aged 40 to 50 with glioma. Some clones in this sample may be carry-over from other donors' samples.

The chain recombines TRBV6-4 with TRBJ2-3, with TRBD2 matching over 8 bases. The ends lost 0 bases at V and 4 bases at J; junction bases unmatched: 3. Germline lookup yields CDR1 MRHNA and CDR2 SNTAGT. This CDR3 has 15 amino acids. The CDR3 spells CASSDSRGGADTQYF. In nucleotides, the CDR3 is TGTGCCAGCAGTGACTCCCGGGGGGGAGCAGATACGCAGTATTTT.

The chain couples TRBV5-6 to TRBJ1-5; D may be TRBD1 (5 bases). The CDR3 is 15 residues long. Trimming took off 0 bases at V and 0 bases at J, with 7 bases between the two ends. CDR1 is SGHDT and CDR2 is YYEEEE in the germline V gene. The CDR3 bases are TGTGCCAGCAGCTTGGCTCAGGGTAGCAATCAGCCCCAGCATTTT. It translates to CASSLAQGSNQPQHF.

CDR3 sequence: CASSTGQLRNTIYF. Written as DNA, the CDR3 is TGTGCCAGTAGTACGGGACAGTTGAGGAACACCATATATTTT. The rearrangement joins TRBV19 to TRBJ1-3, with 7 bases aligning to TRBD1. The germline CDR1 and CDR2 sequences are LNHDA and SQIVND (reference sequence). V lost 4 bases to trimming and J lost 7 bases; unmatched junction nucleotides: 7. This CDR3 is built from 14 residues. Drawing the rest from reference TRBV19 and TRBJ1-3, the complete variable domain is DGGITQSPKYLFRKEGQNVTLSCEQNLNHDAMYWYRQDPGQGLRLIYYSQIVNDFQKGDIAEGYSVSREKKESFPLTVTSAQKNPTAFYLCASSTGQLRNTIYFGEGSWLTVV.

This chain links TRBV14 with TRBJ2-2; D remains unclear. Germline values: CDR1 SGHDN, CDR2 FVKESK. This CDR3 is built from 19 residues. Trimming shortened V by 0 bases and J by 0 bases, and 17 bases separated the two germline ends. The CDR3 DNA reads TGTGCCAGCAGCCAAGATTCGGCTAGATTTTTCCCGAACACCGGGGAGCTGTTTTTT. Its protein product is CASSQDSARFFPNTGELFF.

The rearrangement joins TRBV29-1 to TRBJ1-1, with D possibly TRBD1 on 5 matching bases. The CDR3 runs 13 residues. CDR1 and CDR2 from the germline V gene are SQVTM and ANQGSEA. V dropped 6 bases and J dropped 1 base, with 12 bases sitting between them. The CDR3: CSVDGGTNTEAFF. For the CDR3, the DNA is TGCAGCGTCGACGGTGGGACGAACACTGAAGCTTTCTTT.

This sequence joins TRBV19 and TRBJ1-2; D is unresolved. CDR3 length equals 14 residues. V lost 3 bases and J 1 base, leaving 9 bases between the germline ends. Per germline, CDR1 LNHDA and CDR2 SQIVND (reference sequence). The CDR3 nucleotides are TGTGCCAGTAGTATTGTTCCAGATAACTATGGCTACACCTTC. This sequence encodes CASSIVPDNYGYTF.

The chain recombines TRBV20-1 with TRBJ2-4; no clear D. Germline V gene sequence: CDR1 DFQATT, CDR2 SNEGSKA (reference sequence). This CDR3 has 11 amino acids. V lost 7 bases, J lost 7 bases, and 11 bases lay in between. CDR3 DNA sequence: TGCAGTGGTGTATCTAGGAACATTCAGTACTTC. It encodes CSGVSRNIQYF.

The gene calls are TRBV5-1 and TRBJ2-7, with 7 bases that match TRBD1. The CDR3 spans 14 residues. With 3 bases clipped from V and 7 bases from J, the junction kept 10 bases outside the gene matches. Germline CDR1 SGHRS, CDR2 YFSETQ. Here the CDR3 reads CASSWTTGVGEQYF. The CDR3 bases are TGCGCCAGCAGCTGGACAACAGGGGTGGGGGAGCAGTACTTC.

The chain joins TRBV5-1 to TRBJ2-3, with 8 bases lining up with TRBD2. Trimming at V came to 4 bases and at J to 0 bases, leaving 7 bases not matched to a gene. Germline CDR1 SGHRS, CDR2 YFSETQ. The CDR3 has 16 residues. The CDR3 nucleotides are TGCGCCAGCAGCGAAACTAGCGGATCTAGCACAGATACGCAGTATTTT. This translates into CASSETSGSSTDTQYF.

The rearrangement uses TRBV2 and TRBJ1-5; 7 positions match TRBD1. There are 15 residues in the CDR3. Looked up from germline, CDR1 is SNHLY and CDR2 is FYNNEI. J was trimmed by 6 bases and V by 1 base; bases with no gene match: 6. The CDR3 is CASSEGGQRGQPQHF. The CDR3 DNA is TGTGCCAGCAGTGAAGGGGGACAGAGGGGTCAGCCCCAGCATTTT.

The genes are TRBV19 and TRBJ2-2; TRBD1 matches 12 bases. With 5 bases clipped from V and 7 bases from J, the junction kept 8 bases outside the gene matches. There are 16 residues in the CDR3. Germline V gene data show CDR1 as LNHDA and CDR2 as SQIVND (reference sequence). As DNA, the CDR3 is TGTGCCAGTAGTTCAAGGGACAGGGGGCGTCACGGGGAGCTGTTTTTT. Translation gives CASSSRDRGRHGELFF. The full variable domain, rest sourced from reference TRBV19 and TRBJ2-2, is DGGITQSPKYLFRKEGQNVTLSCEQNLNHDAMYWYRQDPGQGLRLIYYSQIVNDFQKGDIAEGYSVSREKKESFPLTVTSAQKNPTAFYLCASSSRDRGRHGELFFGEGSRLTVL.

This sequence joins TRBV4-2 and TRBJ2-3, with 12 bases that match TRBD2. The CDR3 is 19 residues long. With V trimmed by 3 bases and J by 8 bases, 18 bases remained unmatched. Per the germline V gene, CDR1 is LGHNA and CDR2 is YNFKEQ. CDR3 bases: TGTGCCAGCAGCCAGCCCCGGACTAGCGGGGTGCTCCCTGCTGGTACGCAGTATTTT. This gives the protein CASSQPRTSGVLPAGTQYF.

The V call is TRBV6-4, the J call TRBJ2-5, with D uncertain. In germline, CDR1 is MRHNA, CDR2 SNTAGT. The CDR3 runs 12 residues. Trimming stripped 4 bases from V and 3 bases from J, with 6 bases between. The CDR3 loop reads CASSGTEETQYF. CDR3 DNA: TGTGCCAGCAGTGGGACGGAAGAGACCCAGTACTTC.

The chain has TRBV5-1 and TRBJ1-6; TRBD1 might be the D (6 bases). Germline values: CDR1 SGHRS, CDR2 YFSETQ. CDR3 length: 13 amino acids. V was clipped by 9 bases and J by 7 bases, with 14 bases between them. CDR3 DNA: TGCGCCACACGGGGGGCCCTCAATTCACCCCTCCACTTT. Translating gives CATRGALNSPLHF.

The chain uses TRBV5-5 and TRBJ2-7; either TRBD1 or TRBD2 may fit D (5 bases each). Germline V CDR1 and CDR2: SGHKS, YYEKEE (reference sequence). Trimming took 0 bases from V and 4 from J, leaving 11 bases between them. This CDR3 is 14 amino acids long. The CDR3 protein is CASSLGQGEYEQYF. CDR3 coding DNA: TGTGCCAGCAGCTTGGGTCAGGGAGAGTACGAGCAGTACTTC.